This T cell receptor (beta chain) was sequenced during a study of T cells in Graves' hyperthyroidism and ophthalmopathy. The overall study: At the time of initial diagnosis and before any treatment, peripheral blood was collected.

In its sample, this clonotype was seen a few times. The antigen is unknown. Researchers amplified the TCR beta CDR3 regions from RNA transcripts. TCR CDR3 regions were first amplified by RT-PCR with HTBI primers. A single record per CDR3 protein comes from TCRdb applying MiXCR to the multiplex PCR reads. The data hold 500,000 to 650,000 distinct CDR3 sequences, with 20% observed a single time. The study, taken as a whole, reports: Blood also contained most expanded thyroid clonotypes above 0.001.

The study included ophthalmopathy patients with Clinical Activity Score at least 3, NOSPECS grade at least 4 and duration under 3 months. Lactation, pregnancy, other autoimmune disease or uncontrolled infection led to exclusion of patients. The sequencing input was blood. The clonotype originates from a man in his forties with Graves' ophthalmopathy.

CDR3 amino acids: CASSLDRRAYEQYF. DNA for the CDR3: TGTGCCAGCAGCCTAGACAGGAGAGCCTACGAGCAGTACTTC. This sequence joins TRBV6-1 and TRBJ2-7; the D gene is possibly TRBD1 (6 bases). Germline CDR1 MNHNS, CDR2 SASEGT. V gave up 6 bases and J gave up 2 bases, with 14 bases separating them. This CDR3 is built from 14 residues.